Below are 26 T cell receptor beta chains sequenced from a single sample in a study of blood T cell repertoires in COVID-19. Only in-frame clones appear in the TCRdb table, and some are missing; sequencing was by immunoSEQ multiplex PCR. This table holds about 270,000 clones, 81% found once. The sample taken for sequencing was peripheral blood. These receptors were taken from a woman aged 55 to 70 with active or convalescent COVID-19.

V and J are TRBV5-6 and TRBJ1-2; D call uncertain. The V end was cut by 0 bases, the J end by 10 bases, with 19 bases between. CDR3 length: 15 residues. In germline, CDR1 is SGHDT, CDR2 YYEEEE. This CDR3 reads CASSLGVLRSRNYTF. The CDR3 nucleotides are TGTGCCAGCAGCTTGGGTGTACTCCGAAGCCGTAACTACACCTTC.

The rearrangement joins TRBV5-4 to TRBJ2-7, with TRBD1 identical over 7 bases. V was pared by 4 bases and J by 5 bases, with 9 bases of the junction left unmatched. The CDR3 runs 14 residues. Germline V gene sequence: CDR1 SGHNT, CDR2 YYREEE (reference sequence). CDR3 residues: CASSRARQGDEQYF. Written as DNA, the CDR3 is TGTGCCAGCAGCCGGGCGCGACAGGGCGACGAGCAGTACTTC.

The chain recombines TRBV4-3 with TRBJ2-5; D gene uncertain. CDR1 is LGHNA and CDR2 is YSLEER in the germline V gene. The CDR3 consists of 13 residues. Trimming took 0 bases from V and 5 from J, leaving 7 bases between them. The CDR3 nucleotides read TGCGCCAGCAGCCAAGATCCCGGGGAGACCCAGTACTTC. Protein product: CASSQDPGETQYF.

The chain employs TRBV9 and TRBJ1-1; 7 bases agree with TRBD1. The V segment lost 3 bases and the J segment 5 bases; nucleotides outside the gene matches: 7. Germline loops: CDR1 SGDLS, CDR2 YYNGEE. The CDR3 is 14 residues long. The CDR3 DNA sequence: TGTGCCAGCAGCGACACAGGGGCCGGGACTGAAGCTTTCTTT. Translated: CASSDTGAGTEAFF.

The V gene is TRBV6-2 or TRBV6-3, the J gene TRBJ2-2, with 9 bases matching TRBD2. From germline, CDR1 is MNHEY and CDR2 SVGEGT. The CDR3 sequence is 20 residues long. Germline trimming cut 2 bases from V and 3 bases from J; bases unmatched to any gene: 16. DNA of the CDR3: TGTGCCAGCAGTTACAGCCCGGGACTGGCGGGGGGGCGTCACACCGGGGAGCTGTTTTTT. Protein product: CASSYSPGLAGGRHTGELFF.

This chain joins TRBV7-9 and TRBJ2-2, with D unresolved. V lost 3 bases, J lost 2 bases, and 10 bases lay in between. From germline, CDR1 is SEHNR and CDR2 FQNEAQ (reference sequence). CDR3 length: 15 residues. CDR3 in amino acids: CASSFLAENTGELFF. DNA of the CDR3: TGTGCCAGCAGCTTCTTGGCCGAAAACACCGGGGAGCTGTTTTTT.

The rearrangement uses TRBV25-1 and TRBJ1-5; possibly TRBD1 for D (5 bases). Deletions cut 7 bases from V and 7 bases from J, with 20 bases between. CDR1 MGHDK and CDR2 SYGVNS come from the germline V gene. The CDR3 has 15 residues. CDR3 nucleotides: TGTGCCAGCACTCCATTTCAGGTCAGGGTCCAGCCCCAGCATTTT. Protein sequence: CASTPFQVRVQPQHF.

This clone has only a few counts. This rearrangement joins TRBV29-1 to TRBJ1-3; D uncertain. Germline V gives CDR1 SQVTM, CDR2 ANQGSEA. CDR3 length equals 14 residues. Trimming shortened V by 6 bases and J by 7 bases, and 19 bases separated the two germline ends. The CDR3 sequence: CSVCEDPGGNTIYF. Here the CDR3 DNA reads TGCAGCGTATGCGAGGACCCAGGCGGGAACACCATATATTTT.

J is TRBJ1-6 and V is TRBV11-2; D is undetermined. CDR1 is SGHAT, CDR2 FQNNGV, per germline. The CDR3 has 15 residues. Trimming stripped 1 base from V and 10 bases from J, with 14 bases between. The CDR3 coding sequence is TGTGCCAGCAGCTTAGCATTTCGGAGCGGCTCACCCCTCCACTTT. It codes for CASSLAFRSGSPLHF.

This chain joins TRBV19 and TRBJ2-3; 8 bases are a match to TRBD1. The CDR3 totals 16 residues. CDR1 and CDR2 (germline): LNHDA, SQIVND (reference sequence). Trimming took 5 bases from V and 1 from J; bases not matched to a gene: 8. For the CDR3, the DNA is TGTGCCAGTAGTCGAGACAGGGGTCTTGGCACAGATACGCAGTATTTT. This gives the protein CASSRDRGLGTDTQYF.

CDR3 bases: TGTGCCAGCAGTGAATGGAGACAGGGGGCGGACGAGCAGTACTTC. Translating gives CASSEWRQGADEQYF. The gene calls are TRBV25-1 and TRBJ2-7; the match to TRBD1 covers 10 bases. Germline V gene lookup returns CDR1 MGHDK and CDR2 SYGVNS. The V and J ends lost 1 base and 5 bases, in that order; junction bases with no gene match: 5. The CDR3 runs 15 residues.

CDR3 DNA sequence: TGTGCCAGAAGCTTGGTGGGACTCCCCTACGAGCAGTACTTC. Protein product: CARSLVGLPYEQYF. J is TRBJ2-7 and V is TRBV5-3; TRBD2 might be the D (6 bases). TRBV5-3 is an open reading frame, and its role is uncertain. V gave up 0 bases and J gave up 2 bases, with 9 bases separating them. The CDR3 extends over 14 amino acids.

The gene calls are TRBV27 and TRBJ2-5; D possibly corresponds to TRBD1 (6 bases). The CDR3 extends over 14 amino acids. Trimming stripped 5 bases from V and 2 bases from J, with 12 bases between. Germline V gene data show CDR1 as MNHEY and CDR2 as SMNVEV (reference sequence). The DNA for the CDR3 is TGTGCCAGCAGTAGCTGGACAGCGCAAGAGACCCAGTACTTC. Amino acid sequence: CASSSWTAQETQYF.

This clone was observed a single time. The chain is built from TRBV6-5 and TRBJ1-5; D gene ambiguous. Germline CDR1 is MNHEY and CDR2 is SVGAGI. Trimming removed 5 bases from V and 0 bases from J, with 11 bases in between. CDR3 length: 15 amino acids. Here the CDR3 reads CASSPTGYSNQPQHF. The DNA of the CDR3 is TGTGCCAGCAGTCCTACGGGTTATAGCAATCAGCCCCAGCATTTT.

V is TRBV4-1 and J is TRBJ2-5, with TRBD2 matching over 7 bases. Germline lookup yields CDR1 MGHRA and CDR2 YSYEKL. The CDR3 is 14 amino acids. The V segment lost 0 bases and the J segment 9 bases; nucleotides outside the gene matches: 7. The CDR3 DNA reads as TGCGCCAGCAGCCAAGATTTTGGGGGGGAGGCCCAGTACTTC. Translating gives CASSQDFGGEAQYF.

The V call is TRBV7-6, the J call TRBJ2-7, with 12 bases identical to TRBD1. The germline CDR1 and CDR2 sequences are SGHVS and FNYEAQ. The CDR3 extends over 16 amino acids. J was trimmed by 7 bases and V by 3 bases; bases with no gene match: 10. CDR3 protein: CASSLGTGGPQGEQYF. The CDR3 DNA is TGTGCCAGCAGCTTGGGGACAGGGGGCCCTCAAGGTGAGCAGTACTTC. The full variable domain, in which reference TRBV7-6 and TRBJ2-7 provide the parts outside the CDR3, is GAGVSQSPRYKVTKRGQDVALRCDPISGHVSLYWYRQALGQGPEFLTYFNYEAQQDKSGLPNDRFSAERPEGSISTLTIQRTEQRDSAMYRCASSLGTGGPQGEQYFGPGTRLTVT.

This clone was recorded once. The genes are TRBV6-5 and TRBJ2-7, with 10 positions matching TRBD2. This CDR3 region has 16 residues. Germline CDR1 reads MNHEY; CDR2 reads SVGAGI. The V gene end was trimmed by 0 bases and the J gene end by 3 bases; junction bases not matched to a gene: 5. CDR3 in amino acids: CASSYSRIAGGYEQYF. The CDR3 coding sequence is TGTGCCAGCAGTTACTCGAGAATAGCGGGGGGCTACGAGCAGTACTTC.

CDR3 sequence (DNA): TGCGCCAGCAGCCAAGATAATGGACTAGCCGGCGAGCAGTACTTC. Amino acids: CASSQDNGLAGEQYF. This sequence joins TRBV4-3 and TRBJ2-7; 8 bases match TRBD2. In germline, CDR1 is LGHNA, CDR2 YSLEER. The CDR3 covers 15 residues. The J segment lost 6 bases and the V segment lost 0 bases, leaving 7 bases of the junction unmatched.

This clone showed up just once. The CDR3 region has the DNA TGCGCCAGCAGGGCAGAGCGGGGGCCTTCCTACGAGCAGTACTTC. It codes for CASRAERGPSYEQYF. The J gene is TRBJ2-7, the V gene TRBV10-2, with 8 bases fitting TRBD2. This CDR3 has 15 residues. CDR1 and CDR2 from the germline V gene are WSHSY and SAAADI. Trimming removed 6 bases from V and 1 base from J; junction bases left unmatched: 8.

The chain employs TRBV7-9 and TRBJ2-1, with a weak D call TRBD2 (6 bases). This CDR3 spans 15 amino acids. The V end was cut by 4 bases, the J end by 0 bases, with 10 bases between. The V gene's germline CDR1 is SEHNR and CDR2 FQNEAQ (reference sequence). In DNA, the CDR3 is TGTGCCAGCAGCTGGACTACCGGCTCCTACAATGAGCAGTTCTTC. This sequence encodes CASSWTTGSYNEQFF.

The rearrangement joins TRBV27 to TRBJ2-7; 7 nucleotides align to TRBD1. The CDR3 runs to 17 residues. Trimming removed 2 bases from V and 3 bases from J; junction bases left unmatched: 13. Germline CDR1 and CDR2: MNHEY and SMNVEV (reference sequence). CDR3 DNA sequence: TGTGCCAGCAGTTTAAGGATCCCACAGGGGAACAACTACGAGCAGTACTTC. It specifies CASSLRIPQGNNYEQYF.

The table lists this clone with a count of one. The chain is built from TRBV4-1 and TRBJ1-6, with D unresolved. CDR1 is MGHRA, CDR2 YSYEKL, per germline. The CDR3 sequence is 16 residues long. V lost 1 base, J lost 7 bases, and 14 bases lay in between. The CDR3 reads CASSQVEGLRNSPLHF. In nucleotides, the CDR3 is TGCGCCAGCAGCCAAGTTGAGGGCCTGAGGAATTCACCCCTCCACTTT.

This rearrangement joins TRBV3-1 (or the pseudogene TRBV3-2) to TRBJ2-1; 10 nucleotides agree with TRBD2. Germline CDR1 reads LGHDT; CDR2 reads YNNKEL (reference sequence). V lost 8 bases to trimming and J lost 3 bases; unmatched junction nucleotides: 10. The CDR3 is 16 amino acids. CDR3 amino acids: CASPPLSSGGYNEQFF. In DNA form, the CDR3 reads TGTGCCAGCCCCCCTCTGTCTAGCGGGGGCTACAATGAGCAGTTCTTC.

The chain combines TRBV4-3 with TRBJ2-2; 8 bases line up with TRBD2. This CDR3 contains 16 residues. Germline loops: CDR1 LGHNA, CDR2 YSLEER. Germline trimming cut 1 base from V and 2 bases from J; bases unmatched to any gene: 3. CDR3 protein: CASSQARGDNTGELFF. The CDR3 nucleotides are TGCGCCAGCAGCCAAGCGCGGGGGGATAACACCGGGGAGCTGTTTTTT.

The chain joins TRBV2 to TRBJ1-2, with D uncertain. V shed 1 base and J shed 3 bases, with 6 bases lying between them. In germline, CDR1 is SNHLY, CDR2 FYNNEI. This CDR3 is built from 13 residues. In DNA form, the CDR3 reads TGTGCCAGCAGTGAAGTACAGCACTATGGCTACACCTTC. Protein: CASSEVQHYGYTF.

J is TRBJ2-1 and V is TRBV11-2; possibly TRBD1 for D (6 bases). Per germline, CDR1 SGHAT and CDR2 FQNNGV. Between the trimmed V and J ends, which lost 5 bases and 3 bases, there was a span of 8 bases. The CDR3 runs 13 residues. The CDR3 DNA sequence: TGTGCCAGCAGCGTGGACAGCTACAATGAGCAGTTCTTC. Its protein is CASSVDSYNEQFF. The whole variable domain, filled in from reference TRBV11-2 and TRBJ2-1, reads EAGVAQSPRYKIIEKRQSVAFWCNPISGHATLYWYQQILGQGPKLLIQFQNNGVVDDSQLPKDRFSAERLKGVDSTLKIQPAKLEDSAVYLCASSVDSYNEQFFGPGTRLTVL.